The rows below give T cell receptor beta chains drawn from one sample of a study of cytomegalovirus exposure and HLA in healthy donors. Generated by immunoSEQ multiplex PCR, the TCRdb table keeps only in-frame clones and is missing some. The table shows under 85,000 clones, with approximately 80% occurring only once. Sequenced sample: PBMCs. The receptors derive from a young man in good health and CMV-seronegative. The conserved cysteine and the conserved F or W are not part of the CDR3 here. Fields, in order: V gene, D gene, J gene, clone size, CDR3 protein. D genes are given only for firm matches. A row's size may be missing; if present it is once, few, many or a size class.

>TRBV7-9|.|TRBJ1-6|.
ASRPGSGFDSPLH
>TRBV9|.|TRBJ2-5|.
ASSLETEKETQY
>TRBV4-1|TRBD2|TRBJ2-3|.
ASSPGLAGGRDTQY
>TRBV11-2|.|TRBJ2-3|.
ASSLTGDTQY
>TRBV5-1|TRBD1|TRBJ2-1|once
ASSLGAGGFDEQF
>TRBV18|TRBD1|TRBJ1-3|once
ASSPFISQGANSGNTIY
>TRBV5-6|.|TRBJ2-5|.
ASSLVGQETQY
>TRBV5-1|.|TRBJ1-6|.
ASSRVPEVNSPLH
>TRBV7-9|TRBD2|TRBJ2-1|.
ASSLARLGLAGNNEQF
>TRBV18|TRBD1|TRBJ1-1|once
ASSRGTDGTEAF